This T cell receptor (beta chain) is from a study of T cells in Graves' hyperthyroidism and ophthalmopathy. The TCR beta CDR3 regions underwent amplification using RNA transcripts as the source. A first-round RT-PCR of the TCR CDR3 used the HTBI primer set. TCRdb reprocessed the multiplex PCR reads via MiXCR and lists one record per CDR3 protein. Of some 500,000 distinct CDR3 sequences listed, roughly an eighth are singletons. The sample holds many counts of this clonotype. This CDR3 region has 14 residues. CDR1 is DFQATT and CDR2 is SNEGSKA in the germline V gene (reference sequence). J gave up 5 bases and V 6 bases, and 10 bases lay outside the gene matches.

The sample comprised blood. The clonotype was recovered from a young woman with Graves' hyperthyroidism. This chain connects TRBV20-1 to TRBJ2-1, with 7 positions matching TRBD1. This CDR3 is CSATQDRRHNEQFF. The CDR3 nucleotides read TGCAGTGCAACCCAGGACAGGCGGCACAATGAGCAGTTCTTC.